The entry below gives a single T cell receptor (beta chain) sequence along with its context. Its matching antigen is unknown. The data were obtained in a study of cytomegalovirus exposure and HLA in healthy donors. The PCR contained 60 Vbeta and 13 Jbeta primers. The data were produced by immunoSEQ multiplex PCR, yet TCRdb's version contains in-frame clones alone and is incomplete. Here the sample spans 110,000 to 150,000 clones, around 10% being singletons. Study conclusions and caveats: CMV serostatus was the only immune exposure information that was available. Certain indistinguishable V segments, among them TRBV6-2 and TRBV6-3, were excluded.

In germline, CDR1 is KGHSH, CDR2 LQKENI. This CDR3 has 17 amino acids. Trimming shortened V by 2 bases and J by 10 bases, and 24 bases separated the two germline ends. In nominal health when sampled, donors likely had unrecorded immune exposures nonetheless. This clonotype originated in a male donor in good health and CMV-seronegative. The rearrangement joins TRBV18 to TRBJ2-1, with D maybe TRBD2 (5 bases). Specimen: PBMCs. The CDR3 DNA reads TGTGCCAGCTCACCAGGGCCCCCGGGCCACGGCTCGGGGGAGCAGTTCTTC. Translated: CASSPGPPGHGSGEQFF.